The 18 T cell receptor beta chains reported below all come from one sample, sequenced in a study of beta chain features in type 1 diabetes (dated by TCRdb to 2016 to 2018). The library came from the immunoSEQ multiplex PCR assay. The High Capacity cDNA Reverse Transcription Kit was used to reverse transcribe all of the isolated RNA, meaning that expressed TCRB transcripts were what got sequenced. TCRdb took this table from immuneACCESS and kept in-frame rearrangements with V and J called. Such tables lack part of the clones; where checked against another copy, unresolved V genes explain under half of the gap, and the rest is unexplained. The sample records 970,000 or so clones, roughly a sixth of which are singletons. About 0.025% of the sample is taken by the ten largest. Material: naive CD4+ T cells from blood. The cell subset or site tag for this specimen amounts to: true naive CD4+ T cells. These receptors came from a woman between 18 and 29 years old in good health.

The V and J genes are TRBV28 and TRBJ1-3, with D possibly TRBD1 on 5 matching bases. V gave up 7 bases and J gave up 8 bases, with 18 bases separating them. This CDR3 is 14 amino acids long. Germline values: CDR1 MDHEN, CDR2 SYDVKM. The CDR3 region is CASNPRGTVDTIYF. The CDR3 DNA sequence: TGTGCCAGCAACCCTCGGGGGACTGTAGACACCATATATTTT.

This clone was counted a few times. The V and J genes are TRBV5-1 and TRBJ1-2; tentatively, D is TRBD1 (5 bases). The germline CDR1 and CDR2 sequences are SGHRS and YFSETQ. The CDR3 covers 14 residues. V was pared by 4 bases and J by 4 bases, with 14 bases between. Written as DNA, the CDR3 is TGCGCCAGCAGCCTTACAGGATTTGCCTATGGCTACACCTTC. It yields the protein CASSLTGFAYGYTF.

This clone was observed a handful of times. V usage is TRBV2 and J usage is TRBJ1-5, with TRBD1 as a possible D gene (5 bases). Trimming removed 6 bases at V and 11 bases at J, with 17 bases between. Germline CDR1 reads SNHLY; CDR2 reads FYNNEI. The CDR3 is 13 amino acids. The CDR3 protein is CASSRRTQGAQHF. The CDR3 nucleotides read TGTGCCAGCAGCCGGAGAACCCAGGGAGCCCAGCATTTT.

This clone was detected a few times. The J gene is TRBJ1-2, the V gene TRBV6-6; 8 positions agree with TRBD1. Unmatched junction bases numbered 5, after V lost 2 bases and J lost 0 bases. CDR1 and CDR2 from the germline V gene are MNHNY and SVGAGI (reference sequence). This CDR3 comprises 16 residues. CDR3 amino acids: CASSYDRGPPNYGYTF. CDR3 coding DNA: TGTGCCAGCAGTTACGACAGGGGTCCCCCTAACTATGGCTACACCTTC.

For this clone: Different DNA sequences within this sample yield the same CDR3. The chain recombines TRBV7-2 with TRBJ2-3, with 7 bases lining up with TRBD2. Germline CDR1 reads SGHTA; CDR2 reads FQGNSA. There are 15 residues in the CDR3. J lost 0 bases, V lost 1 base, and 1 base had no gene match. The DNA of the CDR3 is TGTGCCAGCAGCTTAGGCGGGAGAAGCACAGATACGCAGTATTTT. It specifies CASSLGGRSTDTQYF.

The rearrangement uses TRBV2 and TRBJ1-5; D is uncertain. The V end was cut by 4 bases, the J end by 4 bases, with 11 bases between. CDR1 and CDR2 (germline): SNHLY, FYNNEI. CDR3 length: 14 amino acids. The CDR3 DNA sequence: TGTGCCAGCAGTGTTCGCGGAACGAATCAGCCCCAGCATTTT. It codes for CASSVRGTNQPQHF.

This chain connects TRBV14 to TRBJ1-3; D gene uncertain. Germline V gene sequence: CDR1 SGHDN, CDR2 FVKESK. The CDR3 loop spans 14 amino acids. V dropped 0 bases and J dropped 2 bases, with 5 bases sitting between them. This CDR3 is CASSQDLAGNTIYF. The CDR3 nucleotides read TGTGCCAGCAGCCAAGATCTAGCTGGAAACACCATATATTTT.

There are a few counts of this clone. The chain carries TRBV2 and TRBJ1-5; D is unresolved. The V end lost 9 bases, the J end lost 2 bases, and 14 bases lay between the germline ends. Germline V CDR1 and CDR2: SNHLY, FYNNEI. The CDR3 loop spans 14 amino acids. CDR3 DNA sequence: TGTGCCAGTAGCGACATTGAGGGCAATCAGCCCCAGCATTTT. It translates to CASSDIEGNQPQHF.

The rearrangement joins TRBV7-8 to TRBJ2-3; D not resolved. CDR1 and CDR2 from the germline V gene are SGHVS and FQNEAQ. The CDR3 is made up of 15 amino acids. The ends were cut back, 3 bases at V and 0 bases at J, with 10 bases in the middle. The CDR3 DNA is TGTGCCAGCAGCTTCCCATTCGGGAGCACAGATACGCAGTATTTT. As protein: CASSFPFGSTDTQYF.

This clone has only a few counts. Other DNA sequences in this sample translate to the same CDR3. The chain has TRBV18 and TRBJ1-4; D is uncertain. This CDR3 contains 14 residues. Germline V gene lookup returns CDR1 KGHSH and CDR2 LQKENI. V was cut by 3 bases and J by 0 bases, with 5 bases left in between. The CDR3 coding sequence is TGTGCCAGCTCACCCCGGGCAACTAATGAAAAACTGTTTTTT. The encoded protein is CASSPRATNEKLFF.

Worth noting for this clone: Other DNA sequences in the sample encode the same CDR3. The genes are TRBV19 and TRBJ1-5, with TRBD1 matching over 8 bases. The CDR3 contains 14 residues. V trimming: 4 bases; J trimming: 4 bases; junction bases outside the gene matches: 3. CDR1 and CDR2 (germline): LNHDA, SQIVND (reference sequence). CDR3 residues: CASSTGQGNQPQHF. The CDR3 DNA follows: TGTGCCAGTAGTACCGGACAGGGTAATCAGCCCCAGCATTTT.

J is TRBJ1-5 and V is TRBV28, with 8 bases aligning to TRBD1. CDR3 size: 16 residues. CDR1 is MDHEN and CDR2 is SYDVKM in the germline V gene. Trimming removed 5 bases from V and 2 bases from J; junction bases left unmatched: 8. CDR3 DNA: TGTGCCAGCAGTAAATCGACAGGGGTCGGCAATCAGCCCCAGCATTTT. It specifies CASSKSTGVGNQPQHF.

This clone has just a few counts. The rearrangement uses TRBV28 and TRBJ2-7; 14 nucleotides align to TRBD2. V trimming: 6 bases; J trimming: 4 bases; junction bases outside the gene matches: 8. The CDR3 totals 16 residues. The germline V gene has CDR1 MDHEN and CDR2 SYDVKM. CDR3 sequence (DNA): TGTGCCAGCAGAGCCACCGGGACTAGCGGGAGTTACGAGCAGTACTTC. Encoded protein: CASRATGTSGSYEQYF.

The V gene is TRBV9, the J gene TRBJ2-7; TRBD1 matches 11 bases. Looked up from germline, CDR1 is SGDLS and CDR2 is YYNGEE. The CDR3 is made up of 16 amino acids. V shed 3 bases, J shed 5 bases, and the junction held 10 bases outside the gene matches. The CDR3 is CASSAYPGQGGDEQYF. CDR3 DNA: TGTGCCAGCAGCGCCTACCCGGGACAGGGGGGCGACGAGCAGTACTTC.

The chain carries TRBV5-6 and TRBJ2-2, with 7 bases fitting TRBD1. The length of the CDR3 is 16 residues. Germline V CDR1 and CDR2: SGHDT, YYEEEE. The V gene end was trimmed by 3 bases and the J gene end by 5 bases; junction bases not matched to a gene: 10. Written as DNA, the CDR3 is TGTGCCAGCAGCTATGTATGGACAGGACGGACCGGGGAGCTGTTTTTT. Its protein product is CASSYVWTGRTGELFF. Drawing the rest from reference TRBV5-6 and TRBJ2-2, the complete variable domain is DAGVTQSPTHLIKTRGQQVTLRCSPKSGHDTVSWYQQALGQGPQFIFQYYEEEERQRGNFPDRFSGHQFPNYSSELNVNALLLGDSALYLCASSYVWTGRTGELFFGEGSRLTVL.

This sequence joins TRBV7-2 and TRBJ2-5, with D perhaps matching TRBD2 (6 bases). The germline V gene encodes CDR1 SGHTA and CDR2 FQGNSA. The CDR3 consists of 18 residues. Deletions cut 2 bases from V and 5 bases from J, with 24 bases between. CDR3 residues: CASSLLVLAQERGETQYF. The CDR3 region has the DNA TGTGCCAGCAGCTTATTGGTGTTAGCTCAAGAACGGGGGGAGACCCAGTACTTC.

This clone has only a few counts. This chain links TRBV6-5 with TRBJ1-2; D unclear. Germline loops: CDR1 MNHEY, CDR2 SVGAGI. This CDR3 comprises 15 residues. The ends were cut back, 4 bases at V and 1 base at J, with 13 bases in the middle. CDR3 residues: CASSFQLGRNYGYTF. The CDR3 DNA sequence: TGTGCCAGCAGTTTCCAACTAGGCCGTAACTATGGCTACACCTTC.

This clone was detected only a few times. This chain links TRBV4-2 with TRBJ1-4, with D perhaps TRBD1 (6 bases). Germline values: CDR1 LGHNA, CDR2 YNFKEQ. V was cut by 4 bases and J by 7 bases, with 16 bases left in between. The CDR3 has 15 residues. The CDR3 sequence is CASSPGGQGGEKLFF. The CDR3 DNA sequence: TGTGCCAGCAGCCCGGGGGGGCAGGGCGGTGAAAAACTGTTTTTT.